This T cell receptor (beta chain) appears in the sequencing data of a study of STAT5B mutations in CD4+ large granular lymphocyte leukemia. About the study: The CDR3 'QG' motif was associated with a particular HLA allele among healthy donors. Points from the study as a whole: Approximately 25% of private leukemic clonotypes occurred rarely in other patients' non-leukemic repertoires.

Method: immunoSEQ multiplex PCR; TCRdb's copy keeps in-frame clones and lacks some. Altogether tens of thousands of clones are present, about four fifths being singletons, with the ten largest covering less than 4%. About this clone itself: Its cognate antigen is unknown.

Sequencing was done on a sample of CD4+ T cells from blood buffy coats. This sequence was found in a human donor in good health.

CDR3 DNA: TGTGCCAGCGGGTCTACTAGCGGGAGAGCCGGGGAGCTGTTTTTT. Translating it yields CASGSTSGRAGELFF. The gene calls are TRBV6-6 and TRBJ2-2; 11 positions agree with TRBD2. The trim removed 8 bases at V and 6 bases at J, leaving 8 bases unmatched. CDR3 length equals 15 residues. CDR1 and CDR2 from the germline V gene are MNHNY and SVGAGI (reference sequence).